This T cell receptor (beta chain) stems from a study of blood T cell repertoires in COVID-19 (dated by TCRdb to the early 2020s). About the study as a whole: Collaborator samples came from the United States, Italy and Spain and covered acute and convalescent phases of COVID-19. The prospective study material was composed of cDNA or gDNA derived from T cells, B-cell-depleted T cells, or PBMCs. Subjects who had been exposed to COVID-19, were actively infected with it, or had recovered from it provided the deeply sampled blood TCRbeta repertoires that made up the dataset. A freely available public database, intended as a resource for researchers studying the immune response to SARS-CoV-2, is where the repertoires were released. The samples were drawn from two sources: the first 160 participants of the ongoing ImmuneRACE study, and 1,200 or so subjects contributed by 6 global collaborators. Nearly every sample came with metadata listing a de-identified subject ID, COVID-19 status, age in years and sex. Where available, HLA class I and class II types were obtained from metadata supplied by the sample provider rather than from assay-based typing.

Each collaborating institution followed its own protocols to collect whole blood in K2EDTA tubes. For TCRbeta analysis, collaborators shipped samples in one of three forms: frozen whole blood, isolated PBMCs, or DNA extracted from either of those sample types. The immunoSEQ Assay, a bias-controlled multiplex PCR, was used to amplify TCRbeta CDR3 regions from genomic DNA. Per the source publication's procedure: The number of nucleated cells in each sample was estimated by amplification of reference gene primers within the assay. To quantify the absolute abundance of each unique TCRbeta CDR3 rearrangement, sequence reads were collapsed and filtered. For each sample, productive Simpson clonality was calculated by taking the square root of Simpson's diversity index across productive rearrangements. The table comes from immuneACCESS by way of TCRdb, which keeps in-frame sequences with V and J called. Part of the clones is missing from these tables; in studies checked, under half for an unresolved V gene and the rest for unknown reasons. The D gene and trimming were derived from the DNA, and the V and J assignments and clone size from that table. The table for this sample lists about 210,000 clones; approximately 80% of them were counted only once. The top ten constitute 6.9% of the sample.

Results the study describes overall, beyond this receptor: The amount of clinical and demographic metadata varied by source and participant and was provided uncurated.

The germline V gene yields LGHNT for CDR1 and FRNRAP for CDR2. V is reduced by 4 bases and J by 10 bases, leaving a spacing of 16 bases between them. The CDR3 measures 13 amino acids from cysteine to phenylalanine. The read is trimmed to its CDR3 DNA, 39 bases read in frame from base 1. Concerning this clone: Which antigen it targets is not known. No base quality values were provided; no much bigger clone lies one nucleotide off.

The clonotype comes from a man aged 55 to 70 with acute or convalescent COVID-19. The rearrangement joined TRBV12-5 to TRBJ1-1; the D gene remains uncertain. The sequenced sample was peripheral blood. The bases are TGTGCTAGTGGTTCCCCCCCCCGTCGCGGAGCTTTCTTT. It encodes CASGSPPRRGAFF.